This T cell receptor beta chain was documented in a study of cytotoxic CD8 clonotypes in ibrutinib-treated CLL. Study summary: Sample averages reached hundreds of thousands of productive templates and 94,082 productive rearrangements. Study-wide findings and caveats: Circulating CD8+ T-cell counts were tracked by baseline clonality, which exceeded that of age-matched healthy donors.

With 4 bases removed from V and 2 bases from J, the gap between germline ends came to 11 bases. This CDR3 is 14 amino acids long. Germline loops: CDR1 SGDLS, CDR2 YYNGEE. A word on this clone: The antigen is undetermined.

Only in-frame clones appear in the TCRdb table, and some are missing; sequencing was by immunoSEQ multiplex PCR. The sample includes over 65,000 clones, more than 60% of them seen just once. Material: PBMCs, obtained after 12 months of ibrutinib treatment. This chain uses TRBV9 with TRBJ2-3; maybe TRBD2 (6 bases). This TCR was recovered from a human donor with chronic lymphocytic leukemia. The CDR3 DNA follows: TGTGCCAGCAGCCCCGGAGGGTACACAGATACGCAGTATTTT. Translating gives CASSPGGYTDTQYF.